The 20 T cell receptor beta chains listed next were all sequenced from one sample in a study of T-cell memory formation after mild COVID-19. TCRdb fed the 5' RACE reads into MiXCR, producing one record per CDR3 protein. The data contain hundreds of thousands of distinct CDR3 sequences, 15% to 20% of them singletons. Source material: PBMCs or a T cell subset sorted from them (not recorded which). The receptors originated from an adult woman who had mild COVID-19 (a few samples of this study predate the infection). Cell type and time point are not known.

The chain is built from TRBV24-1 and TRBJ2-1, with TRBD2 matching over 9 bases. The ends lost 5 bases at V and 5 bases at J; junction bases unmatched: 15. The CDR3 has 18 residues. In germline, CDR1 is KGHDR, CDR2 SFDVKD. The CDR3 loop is CATSGVWREGQGNNEQFF. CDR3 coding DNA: TGTGCCACCAGTGGGGTTTGGCGGGAGGGCCAAGGAAACAATGAGCAGTTCTTC.

The CDR3 spells CASGDRGPGNTIYF. The DNA for the CDR3 is TGTGCCAGCGGGGACAGGGGCCCAGGAAACACCATATATTTT. The chain uses TRBV6-6 and TRBJ1-3; 10 nucleotides align to TRBD1. CDR3 length: 14 residues. Trimming removed 8 bases from V and 4 bases from J; junction bases left unmatched: 5. Germline assignment: CDR1 MNHNY and CDR2 SVGAGI (reference sequence).

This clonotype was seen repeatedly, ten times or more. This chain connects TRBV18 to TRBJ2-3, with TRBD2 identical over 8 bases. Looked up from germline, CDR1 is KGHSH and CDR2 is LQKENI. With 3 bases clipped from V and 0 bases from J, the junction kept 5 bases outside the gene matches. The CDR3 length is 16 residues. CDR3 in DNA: TGTGCCAGCTCACCCCGCGGGGGGACAAGCACAGATACGCAGTATTTT. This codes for CASSPRGGTSTDTQYF.

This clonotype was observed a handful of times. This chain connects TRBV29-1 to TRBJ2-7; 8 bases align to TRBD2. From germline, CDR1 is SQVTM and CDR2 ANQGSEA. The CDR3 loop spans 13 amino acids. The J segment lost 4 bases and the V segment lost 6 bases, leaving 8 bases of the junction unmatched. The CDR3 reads CSVVAGQLYEQYF. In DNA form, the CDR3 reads TGCAGCGTAGTAGCGGGACAACTTTACGAGCAGTACTTC.

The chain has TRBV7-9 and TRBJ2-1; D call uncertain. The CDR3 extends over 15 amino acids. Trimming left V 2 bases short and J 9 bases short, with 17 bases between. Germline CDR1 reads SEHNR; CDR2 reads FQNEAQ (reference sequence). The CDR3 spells CASSLKYGTVGEQFF. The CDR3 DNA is TGTGCCAGCAGCTTAAAGTATGGTACGGTGGGTGAGCAGTTCTTC.

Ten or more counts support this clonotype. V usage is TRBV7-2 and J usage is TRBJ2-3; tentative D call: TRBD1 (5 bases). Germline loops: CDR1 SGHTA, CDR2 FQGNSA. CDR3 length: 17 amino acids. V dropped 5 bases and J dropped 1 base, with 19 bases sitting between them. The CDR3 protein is CASSHAPLGQGTDTQYF. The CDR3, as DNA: TGTGCCAGCAGCCACGCTCCCCTGGGGCAGGGCACAGATACGCAGTATTTT.

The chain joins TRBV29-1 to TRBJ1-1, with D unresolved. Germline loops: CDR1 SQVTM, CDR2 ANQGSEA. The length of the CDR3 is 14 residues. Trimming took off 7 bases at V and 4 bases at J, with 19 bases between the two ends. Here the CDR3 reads CSAMQDPAITEAFF. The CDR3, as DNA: TGCAGCGCTATGCAGGACCCCGCGATCACTGAAGCTTTCTTT.

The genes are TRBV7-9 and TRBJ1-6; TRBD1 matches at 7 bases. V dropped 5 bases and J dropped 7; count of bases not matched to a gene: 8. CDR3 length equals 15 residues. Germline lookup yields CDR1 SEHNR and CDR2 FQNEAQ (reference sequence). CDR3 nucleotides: TGTGCCAGCAGCAAACACGCGGGACAGAATTCACCCCTCCACTTT. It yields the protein CASSKHAGQNSPLHF.

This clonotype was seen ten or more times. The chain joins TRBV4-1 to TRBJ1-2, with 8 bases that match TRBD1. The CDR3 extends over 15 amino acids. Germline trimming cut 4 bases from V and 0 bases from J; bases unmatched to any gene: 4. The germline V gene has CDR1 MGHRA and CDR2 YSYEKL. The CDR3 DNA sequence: TGCGCCAGCAGCCCGGGACAGGCCTCTAACTATGGCTACACCTTC. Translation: CASSPGQASNYGYTF.

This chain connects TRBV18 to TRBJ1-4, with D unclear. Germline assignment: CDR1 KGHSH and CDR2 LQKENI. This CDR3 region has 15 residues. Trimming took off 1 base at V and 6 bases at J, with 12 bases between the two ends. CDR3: CASSPLLGSYEKLFF. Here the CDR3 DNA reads TGTGCCAGCTCACCACTACTGGGCAGTTATGAAAAACTGTTTTTT.

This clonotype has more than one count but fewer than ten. The chain's CDR3 is CAWTRGHRPGAQYF. The CDR3 DNA follows: TGTGCCTGGACACGGGGACATCGACCGGGGGCCCAGTACTTC. The V call is TRBV30, the J call TRBJ2-5; D tentatively reads TRBD1 or TRBD2 (6 bases each). CDR1 GTSNPN and CDR2 SVGIG come from the germline V gene (reference sequence). This CDR3 has 14 amino acids. Trimming took 4 bases from V and 9 from J, leaving 21 bases between them.

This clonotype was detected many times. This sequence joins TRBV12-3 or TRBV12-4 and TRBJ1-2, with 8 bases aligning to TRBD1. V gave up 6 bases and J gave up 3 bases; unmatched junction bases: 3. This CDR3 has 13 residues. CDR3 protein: CASSPDRDYGYTF. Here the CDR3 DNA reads TGTGCCAGCAGCCCGGACAGGGACTATGGCTACACCTTC.

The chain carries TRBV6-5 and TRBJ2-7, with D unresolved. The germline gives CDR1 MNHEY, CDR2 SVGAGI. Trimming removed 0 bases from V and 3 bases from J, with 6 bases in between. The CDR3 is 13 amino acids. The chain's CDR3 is CASSYSGFYEQYF. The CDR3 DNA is TGTGCCAGCAGTTACTCTGGCTTCTACGAGCAGTACTTC.

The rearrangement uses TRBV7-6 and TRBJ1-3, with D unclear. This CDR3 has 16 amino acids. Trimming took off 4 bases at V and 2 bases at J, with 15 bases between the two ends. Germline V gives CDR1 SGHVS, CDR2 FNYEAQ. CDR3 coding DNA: TGTGCCAGCAGCTCACCCTGGCGGGGAGCTGGAAACACCATATATTTT. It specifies CASSSPWRGAGNTIYF.

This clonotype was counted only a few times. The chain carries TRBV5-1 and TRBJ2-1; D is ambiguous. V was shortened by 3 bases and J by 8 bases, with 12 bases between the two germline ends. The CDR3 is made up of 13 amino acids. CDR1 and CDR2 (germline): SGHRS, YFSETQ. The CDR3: CASSWGTSYEQFF. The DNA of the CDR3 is TGCGCCAGCAGCTGGGGTACCAGTTATGAGCAGTTCTTC. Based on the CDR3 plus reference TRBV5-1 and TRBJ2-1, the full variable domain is KAGVTQTPRYLIKTRGQQVTLSCSPISGHRSVSWYQQTPGQGLQFLFEYFSETQRNKGNFPGRFSGRQFSNSRSEMNVSTLELGDSALYLCASSWGTSYEQFFGPGTRLTVL.

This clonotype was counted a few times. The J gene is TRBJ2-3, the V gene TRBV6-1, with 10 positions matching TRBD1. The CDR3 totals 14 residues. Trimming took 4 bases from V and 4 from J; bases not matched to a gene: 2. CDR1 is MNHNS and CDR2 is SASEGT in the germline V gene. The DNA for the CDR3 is TGTGCCAGCAGTGGGGACAGGGGAGCAGATACGCAGTATTTT. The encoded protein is CASSGDRGADTQYF.

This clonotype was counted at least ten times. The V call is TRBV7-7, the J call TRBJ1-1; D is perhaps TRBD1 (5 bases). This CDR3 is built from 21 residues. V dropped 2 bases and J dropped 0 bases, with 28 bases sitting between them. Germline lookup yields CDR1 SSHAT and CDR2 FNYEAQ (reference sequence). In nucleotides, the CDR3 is TGTGCCAGCAGCTTAATTGTCGTTGACAGCTCCAAGGATGACATGAACACTGAAGCTTTCTTT. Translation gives CASSLIVVDSSKDDMNTEAFF. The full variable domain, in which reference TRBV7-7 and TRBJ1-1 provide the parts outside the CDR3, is GAGVSQSPRYKVTKRGQDVTLRCDPISSHATLYWYQQALGQGPEFLTYFNYEAQPDKSGLPSDRFSAERPEGSISTLTIQRTEQRDSAMYRCASSLIVVDSSKDDMNTEAFFGQGTRLTVV.

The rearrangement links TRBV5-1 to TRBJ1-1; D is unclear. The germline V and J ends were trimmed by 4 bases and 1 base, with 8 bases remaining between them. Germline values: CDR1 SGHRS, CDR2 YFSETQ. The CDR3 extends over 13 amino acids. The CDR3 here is CASSHAGNTEAFF. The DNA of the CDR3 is TGCGCCAGCAGCCATGCAGGGAACACTGAAGCTTTCTTT.

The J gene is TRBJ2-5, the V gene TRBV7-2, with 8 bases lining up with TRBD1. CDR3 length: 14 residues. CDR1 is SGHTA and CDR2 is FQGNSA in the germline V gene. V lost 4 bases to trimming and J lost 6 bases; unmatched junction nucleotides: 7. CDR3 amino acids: CASSSNRGAKTQYF. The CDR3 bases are TGTGCCAGCAGCTCAAACAGGGGGGCCAAGACCCAGTACTTC.

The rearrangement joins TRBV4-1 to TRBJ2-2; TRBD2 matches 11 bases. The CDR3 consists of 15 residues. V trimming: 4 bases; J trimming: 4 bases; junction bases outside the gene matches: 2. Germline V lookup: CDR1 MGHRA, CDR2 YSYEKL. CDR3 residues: CASSPSGGSTGELFF. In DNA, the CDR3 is TGCGCCAGCAGCCCTAGCGGGGGGTCCACCGGGGAGCTGTTTTTT.